Listed below are T cell receptor beta chains from one sample, sequenced in a study of post-analysis software for immune sequencing data. From the PCR reads, TCRdb called clonotypes with MiXCR, one entry per CDR3 protein. This table holds roughly 150,000 distinct CDR3 sequences, 35% to 40% found once. The sample in question was blood, obtained after autologous hematopoietic stem cell transplantation. The receptors derive from a girl between 10 and 17 years old with multiple sclerosis. The CDR3 runs from the conserved cysteine through the conserved F or W. The D gene is left open where the match is weak. Clone size is stated in some rows and not others, as once, few, many or a class when expanded.

TRBJ2-7	.	TRBV24-1	few	CATSQRDSLGEQYF
TRBJ2-4	TRBD2	TRBV28	few	CASSLFVAGGSAGKNIQYF
TRBJ2-3	TRBD2	TRBV5-8	.	CTSSRLAGGPVDTQYF
TRBJ1-2	.	TRBV20-1	.	CNARDGRSSGYTF
TRBJ2-5	TRBD2	TRBV4-1	few	CASSVPGLAGGRKTQYF
TRBJ2-3	.	TRBV18	.	CASSPSGSDTQYF
TRBJ1-6	.	TRBV7-9	few	CASRQGTKRDSPLHF
TRBJ2-3	TRBD2	TRBV14	.	CASSQGSGSADTQYF
TRBJ2-7	TRBD2	TRBV28	.	CASSTHPGGFDEQYF
TRBJ2-7	.	TRBV29-1	.	CSFLRGDSTSYEQYF
TRBJ1-5	TRBD1	TRBV7-9	few	CASSSHDIQGDQPQHF
TRBJ2-3	.	TRBV24-1	.	CATSDSLGTPSSRTQYF
TRBJ2-1	.	TRBV3-1	.	CASSRRGSSPYNEQFF
TRBJ2-1	.	TRBV12-3/TRBV12-4	.	CASRFDTSNEQFF